This T cell receptor (beta chain) was sequenced in a study of blood T cell repertoires in COVID-19. Study as a whole: T cells, B-cell-depleted T cells, or PBMCs supplied cDNA or gDNA.

Original handling: Amplifying reference gene primers gave estimates of nucleated cell counts. Assay used: immunoSEQ multiplex PCR; TCRdb lists only in-frame clones, some missing. V and J calls and clone size are given by that table; D and trimming were obtained from the DNA. The data contain roughly 290,000 clones, roughly 90% of them seen just once; the ten biggest clones take up 0.75% to 0.9%. Specimen: peripheral blood. The TCR sequence derives from a man younger than 45 with acute or convalescent COVID-19.

CDR3 nucleotides: TGTGCCAGCAGGGGGGGACAGGGGATAAGGAACACTGAAGCTTTCTTT. It is translated as CASRGGQGIRNTEAFF. V is TRBV5-4 and J is TRBJ1-1; TRBD1 agrees at 10 bases. The CDR3 is made up of 16 amino acids. J was trimmed by 1 base and V by 5 bases; bases with no gene match: 8. Germline V lookup: CDR1 SGHNT, CDR2 YYREEE (reference sequence).